Listed here is a single T cell receptor (beta chain). Its antigen remains unknown. The sample is drawn from a study of T cell responses to AZD1222 COVID-19 vaccine. Overall study findings and caveats: Regions left unmutated in variants are reportedly the target of nearly half of spike-specific TCRs. Spike-specific TCR breadth and depth went up after people got two AZD1222 doses.

CDR3 length: 18 residues. Trimming took 3 bases from V and 0 from J, leaving 18 bases between them. Germline CDR1 SGHNT, CDR2 YENEEA. The assay was immunoSEQ multiplex PCR, and TCRdb's table has in-frame clones only and misses some. This sample has about 150,000 clones, with 80% to 95% found just once. Here the sequenced sample was peripheral blood, taken 28 days after the second AZD1222 dose. The chain combines TRBV11-3 with TRBJ2-1, with D possibly matching TRBD1 (6 bases). This receptor was identified in an adult who received the AZD1222 COVID-19 vaccine. The CDR3 nucleotides are TGTGCCAGCAGCTTGGGCTCAGGGGCCCCTAGCTCCTACAATGAGCAGTTCTTC. Its protein product is CASSLGSGAPSSYNEQFF.